This TCR beta chain was captured in a study of T cells after yellow fever vaccination. This clonotype was counted at least ten times. Its antigen is currently unknown. The study made its TCR cDNA through 5'RACE template switching. That step introduced a universal primer site along with UMIs. Using its own MiXCR run on the 5' RACE reads, TCRdb lists one record per CDR3 protein. This sample has tens of thousands of distinct CDR3 sequences; just under 8% occur once, and the top ten carry 41%. Overall study findings and caveats: Boosting was followed by the reappearance of most primary-vaccination clones (just under 97% CD4, 85% to 90% CD8). FACS-sorted repertoires could harbor abundant contaminating bulk-population clonotypes. The secondary response showed a weaker magnitude and a faster peak, day 5 versus 15.

V lost 5 bases, J lost 2 bases, and 9 bases lay in between. The CDR3 is 13 residues long. Germline V gives CDR1 SGHTA, CDR2 FQGNSA. The receptor was derived from a man between 25 and 39 years old who received the YFV17D yellow fever vaccine. Here the sequenced sample was CD8+ T cells sorted from PBMCs, taken on the day of the yellow fever booster vaccination. The chain recombines TRBV7-2 with TRBJ2-5; no reliable D call. In DNA, the CDR3 is TGTGCCAGCAGCGCTCCCCCGCAAGAGACCCAGTACTTC. Translating it yields CASSAPPQETQYF.